What follows are 32 T cell receptor beta chains derived from one specimen sequenced in a study of cytomegalovirus exposure and HLA in healthy donors. A multiplex PCR was run with 60 Vbeta primers and 13 Jbeta primers. Method: immunoSEQ multiplex PCR; TCRdb's copy keeps in-frame clones and lacks some. The sample lists about 130,000 clones, 65% to 90% seen once, with around 0.67% in the top ten. The material sequenced was PBMCs. These receptor sequences come from a man aged 18-30 years in good health and CMV-seronegative.

This clone was detected a few times. This sample includes further DNA sequences coding for the same CDR3. This chain links TRBV6-5 with TRBJ1-1; 8 bases are shared with TRBD1. Per germline, CDR1 MNHEY and CDR2 SVGAGI. The CDR3 is 14 amino acids. V lost 0 bases to trimming and J lost 5 bases; unmatched junction nucleotides: 2. The CDR3 nucleotides are TGTGCCAGCAGTTACTCAGGACAGGGTACTGAAGCTTTCTTT. As protein: CASSYSGQGTEAFF.

This sequence joins TRBV7-8 and TRBJ1-1, with D uncertain. Per the germline V gene, CDR1 is SGHVS and CDR2 is FQNEAQ. V lost 6 bases and J lost 2, with 13 bases in between. The CDR3 length is 14 residues. CDR3 sequence reads: CASSLLEGNTEAFF. The CDR3, as DNA: TGTGCCAGCAGTTTATTGGAGGGTAACACTGAAGCTTTCTTT.

This clone occurred once. The chain carries TRBV4-1 and TRBJ1-1; D not certain. This CDR3 has 14 amino acids. From germline, CDR1 is MGHRA and CDR2 YSYEKL. The germline V and J ends were trimmed by 8 bases and 0 bases, with 13 bases remaining between them. The CDR3 spells CASHPLLLNTEAFF. The CDR3 bases are TGCGCCAGCCACCCGTTACTATTGAACACTGAAGCTTTCTTT.

The rearrangement joins TRBV6-5 to TRBJ2-3, with D maybe TRBD1 (5 bases). The CDR3 covers 13 residues. CDR1 is MNHEY and CDR2 is SVGAGI in the germline V gene. Trimming pared 9 bases from V and 3 bases from J, leaving 13 bases between. The CDR3 nucleotides read TGTGCCAGTAAAAATCAGGGTACAGATACGCAGTATTTT. The encoded protein is CASKNQGTDTQYF.

This clone was recorded only once. In the same sample, other DNA sequences code for this CDR3. The gene calls are TRBV11-2 and TRBJ2-5; D possibly corresponds to TRBD1 (5 bases). The germline CDR1 and CDR2 sequences are SGHAT and FQNNGV. The CDR3 spans 15 residues. Deletions cut 5 bases from V and 2 bases from J, with 15 bases between. DNA for the CDR3: TGTGCCAGCAGCCCCAGCCATGGGGCGCAAGAGACCCAGTACTTC. It yields the protein CASSPSHGAQETQYF.

The chain employs TRBV11-2 and TRBJ2-6, with D perhaps matching TRBD1 (5 bases). This CDR3 spans 19 amino acids. From germline, CDR1 is SGHAT and CDR2 FQNNGV. Trimming took 5 bases from V and 0 from J, leaving 20 bases between them. The CDR3 nucleotides are TGTGCCAGCAGCCGAAGTGCCAGGGCAATTTTCTCTGGGGCCAACGTCCTGACTTTC. As protein: CASSRSARAIFSGANVLTF.

The chain joins TRBV4-1 to TRBJ1-5; D uncertain. Germline V gene lookup returns CDR1 MGHRA and CDR2 YSYEKL. This CDR3 contains 13 residues. Trimming pared 1 base from V and 5 bases from J, leaving 6 bases between. The CDR3 DNA reads as TGCGCCAGCAGCCAAGTCTCCGATCAGCCCCAGCATTTT. It yields the protein CASSQVSDQPQHF.

This chain joins TRBV29-1 and TRBJ1-1, with a weak D call TRBD1 (5 bases). Germline CDR1 SQVTM, CDR2 ANQGSEA. The CDR3 loop spans 13 amino acids. V was cut by 3 bases and J by 5 bases, with 13 bases left in between. The CDR3 here is CSVDQGMGTEAFF. CDR3 coding DNA: TGCAGCGTTGATCAGGGAATGGGGACTGAAGCTTTCTTT.

This sequence joins TRBV5-4 and TRBJ2-5; 10 bases line up with TRBD2. Unmatched junction bases numbered 5, after V lost 2 bases and J lost 4 bases. The CDR3 has 15 residues. In germline, CDR1 is SGHNT, CDR2 YYREEE (reference sequence). This CDR3 reads CASSFRQRGGETQYF. The CDR3 DNA reads TGTGCCAGCAGCTTTCGCCAGCGGGGGGGAGAGACCCAGTACTTC.

This clone was detected once. The chain joins TRBV4-2 to TRBJ2-1; weak D call: TRBD2 (5 bases). V dropped 3 bases and J dropped 12 bases, with 12 bases sitting between them. CDR3 length equals 12 residues. CDR1 LGHNA and CDR2 YNFKEQ come from the germline V gene. CDR3 in amino acids: CASSQETSGQFF. In DNA, the CDR3 is TGTGCCAGCAGCCAGGAGACGAGCGGGCAGTTCTTC.

The V gene is TRBV7-2, the J gene TRBJ1-2, with D uncertain. Germline assignment: CDR1 SGHTA and CDR2 FQGNSA. V was trimmed by 4 bases and J by 8 bases, leaving 17 bases between them. CDR3 length: 14 amino acids. CDR3 sequence reads: CASSSSPGGRGYTF. CDR3 bases: TGTGCCAGCAGCTCATCCCCAGGCGGGAGGGGCTACACCTTC.

The J gene is TRBJ2-7, the V gene TRBV6-5; 8 bases match TRBD2. Germline V CDR1 and CDR2: MNHEY, SVGAGI. CDR3 length: 16 residues. V was pared by 0 bases and J by 3 bases, with 7 bases of the junction left unmatched. In DNA, the CDR3 is TGTGCCAGCAGTTACTCTCCCCCGGGGGGGGTCTACGAGCAGTACTTC. Translating gives CASSYSPPGGVYEQYF.

The chain links TRBV7-8 to TRBJ1-1, with D tentatively TRBD1 (5 bases). Germline values: CDR1 SGHVS, CDR2 FQNEAQ. CDR3 length: 13 residues. V lost 6 bases and J lost 11, with 19 bases in between. Written as DNA, the CDR3 is TGTGCCAGCAGAGCATTGGGAGGCAAGGGGGCTTTCTTT. Its protein is CASRALGGKGAFF.

The chain links TRBV25-1 to TRBJ2-3, with 10 nucleotides matching TRBD2. V lost 3 bases to trimming and J lost 1 base; unmatched junction nucleotides: 4. The CDR3 consists of 16 residues. The germline V gene has CDR1 MGHDK and CDR2 SYGVNS. CDR3 protein: CASSDQRGGGTDTQYF. The CDR3 nucleotides are TGTGCCAGCAGTGATCAGCGGGGGGGCGGCACAGATACGCAGTATTTT.

This chain uses TRBV19 with TRBJ1-1; 7 positions agree with TRBD1. CDR1 is LNHDA, CDR2 SQIVND, per germline (reference sequence). CDR3 length: 15 amino acids. V shed 4 bases and J 5 bases; nucleotides not matched to a gene: 10. The CDR3 here is CASSTPTGRLTEAFF. Written as DNA, the CDR3 is TGTGCCAGTAGTACCCCGACAGGGCGGCTAACTGAAGCTTTCTTT.

The chain has TRBV4-2 and TRBJ1-2; TRBD1 matches at 8 bases. The CDR3 has 14 residues. Per germline, CDR1 LGHNA and CDR2 YNFKEQ. J lost 6 bases, V lost 2 bases, and 5 bases had no gene match. Written as DNA, the CDR3 is TGTGCCAGCAGCCAACGGACAGGGTACAATGGCTACACCTTC. It translates to CASSQRTGYNGYTF.

The V call is TRBV29-1, the J call TRBJ1-1, with D maybe TRBD1 (6 bases). Trimming cost V 6 bases and J 0 bases, with 8 bases left between them. Germline assignment: CDR1 SQVTM and CDR2 ANQGSEA. This CDR3 region has 12 residues. Written as DNA, the CDR3 is TGCAGCGTCACAGGGCTGAACACTGAAGCTTTCTTT. Amino acids: CSVTGLNTEAFF.

The rearrangement joins TRBV6-5 to TRBJ1-2; D is uncertain. The V gene's germline CDR1 is MNHEY and CDR2 SVGAGI. The ends were cut back, 2 bases at V and 4 bases at J, with 8 bases in the middle. This CDR3 contains 13 residues. The CDR3 nucleotides read TGTGCCAGCAGTTACAGCGATTCCTATGGCTACACCTTC. Protein: CASSYSDSYGYTF.

The chain links TRBV27 to TRBJ1-2; 10 bases fit TRBD1. Germline lookup yields CDR1 MNHEY and CDR2 SMNVEV (reference sequence). V shed 3 bases and J 4 bases; nucleotides not matched to a gene: 11. This CDR3 region has 17 residues. The CDR3 nucleotides are TGTGCCAGCAGTTTCTACCGGGACAGGGGTCTTCGCTATGGCTACACCTTC. Its protein is CASSFYRDRGLRYGYTF.

The genes are TRBV25-1 and TRBJ2-1; D gene ambiguous. The CDR3 runs to 12 residues. CDR1 is MGHDK and CDR2 is SYGVNS in the germline V gene. Trimming took 5 bases from V and 11 from J, leaving 13 bases between them. In DNA form, the CDR3 reads TGTGCCAGCAGTCTAACGGAGTTACAGCAGTTCTTC. Amino acid sequence: CASSLTELQQFF.

This clone was found once. The rearrangement uses TRBV5-1 and TRBJ2-1; 7 bases align to TRBD1. V lost 3 bases, J lost 6 bases, and 6 bases stayed unmatched. The CDR3 length is 14 residues. Germline V CDR1 and CDR2: SGHRS, YFSETQ. The CDR3 DNA reads as TGCGCCAGCAGCTCTCATCCAGGGGGCAATGAGCAGTTCTTC. This sequence encodes CASSSHPGGNEQFF.

This sequence joins TRBV4-3 and TRBJ1-2; 8 positions match TRBD1. The CDR3 is 17 amino acids. The trim removed 1 base at V and 2 bases at J, leaving 9 bases unmatched. The germline V gene encodes CDR1 LGHNA and CDR2 YSLEER. The CDR3 sequence is CASSQGTGKDWNYGYTF. The DNA of the CDR3 is TGCGCCAGCAGCCAAGGGACAGGGAAGGATTGGAACTATGGCTACACCTTC.

The chain carries TRBV11-2 and TRBJ1-1; 10 nucleotides align to TRBD1. The V segment lost 4 bases and the J segment 11 bases; nucleotides outside the gene matches: 13. CDR3 size: 15 residues. Germline V gene lookup returns CDR1 SGHAT and CDR2 FQNNGV. The CDR3 DNA is TGTGCCAGCAGCTCATTCCGGGACAGGGGTGGGTCGGCTTTCTTT. Amino acid sequence: CASSSFRDRGGSAFF.

The chain combines TRBV10-1 with TRBJ2-3; maybe TRBD1 (6 bases). Trimming took 2 bases from V and 7 from J, leaving 13 bases between them. The CDR3 has 14 residues. Per germline, CDR1 WNHNN and CDR2 SYGVQD (reference sequence). As DNA, the CDR3 is TGCGCCAGCAGTGAGCCGGAAGACAGGAATACGCAGTATTTT. Amino acid sequence: CASSEPEDRNTQYF.

This chain joins TRBV2 and TRBJ1-5, with TRBD1 matching 8 bases. This CDR3 is built from 17 residues. Germline V gene data show CDR1 as SNHLY and CDR2 as FYNNEI. Trimming removed 7 bases from V and 0 bases from J; junction bases left unmatched: 11. CDR3: CASKGVPGQDSNQPQHF. For the CDR3, the DNA is TGTGCCAGCAAGGGGGTCCCGGGACAGGATAGCAATCAGCCCCAGCATTTT.

This clone is judged medium-sized. The rearrangement links TRBV6-4 to TRBJ2-1; perhaps TRBD2 as D (7 bases). With 2 bases removed from V and 6 bases from J, the gap between germline ends came to 8 bases. The germline V gene encodes CDR1 MRHNA and CDR2 SNTAGT. The CDR3 covers 13 residues. DNA of the CDR3: TGTGCCAGCAGTGACGGGGGGGCCAATGAGCAGTTCTTC. Translation gives CASSDGGANEQFF.

CDR3 residues: CASSLAGDSRSYTF. The DNA for the CDR3 is TGCGCCAGCAGCTTGGCCGGGGACAGTAGGAGCTACACCTTC. The V gene is TRBV5-1, the J gene TRBJ1-2, with TRBD1 matching 7 bases. Unmatched junction bases numbered 8, after V lost 0 bases and J lost 9 bases. The CDR3 length is 14 residues. Germline CDR1 and CDR2: SGHRS and YFSETQ.

CDR3 bases: TGTGCCAGCTTACAGAGGAACACTGAAGCTTTCTTT. Translated, it gives CASLQRNTEAFF. The chain combines TRBV18 with TRBJ1-1; no clear D gene. The CDR3 has 12 residues. V lost 7 bases and J 1 base, leaving 7 bases between the germline ends. Per the germline V gene, CDR1 is KGHSH and CDR2 is LQKENI.

The chain uses TRBV5-6 and TRBJ2-3; 15 nucleotides match TRBD2. From germline, CDR1 is SGHDT and CDR2 YYEEEE. V was clipped by 3 bases and J by 8 bases; unmatched bases: 13. The CDR3 sequence is 18 residues long. This CDR3 is CASSSPGLAGGSRRTQYF. The CDR3 bases are TGTGCCAGCAGCTCACCGGGACTAGCGGGGGGTTCGCGTCGTACGCAGTATTTT.

The chain recombines TRBV6-6 with TRBJ1-2; D unresolved. Germline V gene lookup returns CDR1 MNHNY and CDR2 SVGAGI (reference sequence). This CDR3 comprises 16 residues. The V gene lost 6 bases and the J gene lost 0 bases, with 17 bases spanning the gap. The CDR3 DNA sequence: TGTGCCAGCAGCACGAAACGAGAGGGAACTAACTATGGCTACACCTTC. Its protein product is CASSTKREGTNYGYTF.

V and J are TRBV6-6 and TRBJ1-2; unclear D gene. The V gene lost 6 bases and the J gene lost 4 bases, with 18 bases spanning the gap. The germline gives CDR1 MNHNY, CDR2 SVGAGI (reference sequence). This CDR3 is built from 15 residues. CDR3 coding DNA: TGTGCCAGCAGACTCACCCAAGCTTCCGTCTATGGCTACACCTTC. Protein: CASRLTQASVYGYTF.

The chain employs TRBV9 and TRBJ2-2; unclear D gene. V was pared by 4 bases and J by 1 base, with 2 bases between. Germline V lookup: CDR1 SGDLS, CDR2 YYNGEE. This CDR3 contains 12 residues. The CDR3 loop is CASSLNTGELFF. Written as DNA, the CDR3 is TGTGCCAGCAGCCTGAACACCGGGGAGCTGTTTTTT. The full variable domain, completed using reference TRBV9 and TRBJ2-2, is DSGVTQTPKHLITATGQRVTLRCSPRSGDLSVYWYQQSLDQGLQFLIQYYNGEERAKGNILERFSAQQFPDLHSELNLSSLELGDSALYFCASSLNTGELFFGEGSRLTVL.